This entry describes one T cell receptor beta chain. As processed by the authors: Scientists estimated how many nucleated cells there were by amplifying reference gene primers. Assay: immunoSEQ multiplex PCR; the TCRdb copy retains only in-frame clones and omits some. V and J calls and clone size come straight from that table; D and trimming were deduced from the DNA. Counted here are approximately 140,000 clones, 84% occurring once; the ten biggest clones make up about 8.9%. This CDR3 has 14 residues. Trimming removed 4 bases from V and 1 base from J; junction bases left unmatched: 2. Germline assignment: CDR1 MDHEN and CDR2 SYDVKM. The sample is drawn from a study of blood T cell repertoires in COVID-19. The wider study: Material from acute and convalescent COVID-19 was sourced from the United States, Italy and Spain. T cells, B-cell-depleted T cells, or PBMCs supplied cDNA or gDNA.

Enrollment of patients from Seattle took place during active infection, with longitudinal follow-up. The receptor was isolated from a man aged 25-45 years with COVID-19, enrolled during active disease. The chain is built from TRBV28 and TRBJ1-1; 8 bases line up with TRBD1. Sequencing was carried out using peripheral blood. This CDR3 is CASSSGTGNTEAFF. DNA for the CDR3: TGTGCCAGCAGTTCCGGGACAGGGAACACTGAAGCTTTCTTT. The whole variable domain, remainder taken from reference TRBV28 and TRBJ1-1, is DVKVTQSSRYLVKRTGEKVFLECVQDMDHENMFWYRQDPGLGLRLIYFSYDVKMKEKGDIPEGYSVSREKKERFSLILESASTNQTSMYLCASSSGTGNTEAFFGQGTRLTVV.